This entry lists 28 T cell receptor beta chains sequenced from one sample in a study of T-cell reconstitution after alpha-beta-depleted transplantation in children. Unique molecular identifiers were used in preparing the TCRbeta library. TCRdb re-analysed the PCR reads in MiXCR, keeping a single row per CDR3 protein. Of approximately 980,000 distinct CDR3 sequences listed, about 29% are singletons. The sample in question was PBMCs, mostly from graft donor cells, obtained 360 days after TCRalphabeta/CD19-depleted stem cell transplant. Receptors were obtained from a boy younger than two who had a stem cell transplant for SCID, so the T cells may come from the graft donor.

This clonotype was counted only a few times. The CDR3 sequence is CASSLGFGGSETQYF. The CDR3 nucleotides read TGTGCCAGCAGCTTAGGGTTTGGAGGTAGTGAGACCCAGTACTTC. V gene TRBV7-2 combines with J gene TRBJ2-5; weak D call: TRBD2 (5 bases). V was trimmed by 1 base and J by 5 bases, leaving 14 bases between them. Germline CDR1 reads SGHTA; CDR2 reads FQGNSA. The CDR3 runs 15 residues.

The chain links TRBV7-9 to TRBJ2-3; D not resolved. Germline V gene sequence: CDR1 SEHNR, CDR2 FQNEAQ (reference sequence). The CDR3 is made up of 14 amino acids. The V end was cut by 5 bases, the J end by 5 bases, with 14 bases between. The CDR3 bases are TGTGCCAGCAGCCCGGCGGACGGTCTAGATACGCAGTATTTT. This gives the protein CASSPADGLDTQYF. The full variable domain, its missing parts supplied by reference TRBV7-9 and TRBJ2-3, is DTGVSQNPRHKITKRGQNVTFRCDPISEHNRLYWYRQTLGQGPEFLTYFQNEAQLEKSRLLSDRFSAERPKGSFSTLEIQRTEQGDSAMYLCASSPADGLDTQYFGPGTRLTVL.

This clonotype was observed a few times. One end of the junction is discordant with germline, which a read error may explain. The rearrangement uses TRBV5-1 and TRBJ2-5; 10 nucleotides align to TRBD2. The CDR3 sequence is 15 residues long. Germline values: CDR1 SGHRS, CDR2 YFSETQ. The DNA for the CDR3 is TGTGCCAGCAGCTTAGCGGGGGGAAGCCAAGAGACCCAGTACTTC. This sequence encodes CASSLAGGSQETQYF. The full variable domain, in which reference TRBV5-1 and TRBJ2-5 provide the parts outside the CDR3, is KAGVTQTPRYLIKTRGQQVTLSCSPISGHRSVSWYQQTPGQGLQFLFEYFSETQRNKGNFPGRFSGRQFSNSRSEMNVSTLELGDSALYLCASSLAGGSQETQYFGPGTRLLVL.

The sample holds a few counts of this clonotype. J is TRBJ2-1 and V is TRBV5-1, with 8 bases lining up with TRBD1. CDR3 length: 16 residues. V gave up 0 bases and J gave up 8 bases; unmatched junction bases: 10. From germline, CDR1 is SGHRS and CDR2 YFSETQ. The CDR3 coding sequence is TGCGCCAGCAGCTTGGGGACAGGGCCGCCTGGGGATGAGCAGTTCTTC. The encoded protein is CASSLGTGPPGDEQFF.

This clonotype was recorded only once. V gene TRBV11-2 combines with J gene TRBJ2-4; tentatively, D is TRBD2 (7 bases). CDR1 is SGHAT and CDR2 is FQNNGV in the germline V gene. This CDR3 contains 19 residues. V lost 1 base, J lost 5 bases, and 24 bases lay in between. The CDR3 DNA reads TGTGCCAGCAGCTTAGTTTCCCCGTATGGTGGGGGGGCCCAAAACATTCAGTACTTC. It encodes CASSLVSPYGGGAQNIQYF.

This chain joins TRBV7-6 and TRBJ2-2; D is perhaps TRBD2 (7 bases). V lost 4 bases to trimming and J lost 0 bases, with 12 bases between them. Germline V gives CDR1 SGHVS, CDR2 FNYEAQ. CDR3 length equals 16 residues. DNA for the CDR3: TGTGCCAGCAGCTCCCAGGGGACTACGAACACCGGGGAGCTGTTTTTT. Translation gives CASSSQGTTNTGELFF.

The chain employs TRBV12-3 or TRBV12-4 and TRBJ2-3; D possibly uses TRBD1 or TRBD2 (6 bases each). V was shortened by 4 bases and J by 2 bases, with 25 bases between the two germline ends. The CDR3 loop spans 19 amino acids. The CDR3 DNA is TGTGCCAGCAGTTCAACCCTCCGGGACAAGGGGGGACACACAGATACGCAGTATTTT. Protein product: CASSSTLRDKGGHTDTQYF.

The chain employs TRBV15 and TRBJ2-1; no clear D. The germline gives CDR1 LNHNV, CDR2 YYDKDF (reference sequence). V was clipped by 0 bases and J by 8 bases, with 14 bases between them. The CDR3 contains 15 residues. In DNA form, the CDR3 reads TGTGCCACCAGCAGAGACTCCCCTGATATGGATGAGCAGTTCTTC. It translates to CATSRDSPDMDEQFF.

This CDR3 is CSASDRGYEQYF. The CDR3 bases are TGCAGTGCTAGCGACAGGGGTTACGAGCAGTACTTC. The chain carries TRBV20-1 and TRBJ2-7; the match to TRBD1 covers 8 bases. CDR1 and CDR2 from the germline V gene are DFQATT and SNEGSKA (reference sequence). J lost 4 bases, V lost 3 bases, and 2 bases had no gene match. The CDR3 has 12 amino acids.

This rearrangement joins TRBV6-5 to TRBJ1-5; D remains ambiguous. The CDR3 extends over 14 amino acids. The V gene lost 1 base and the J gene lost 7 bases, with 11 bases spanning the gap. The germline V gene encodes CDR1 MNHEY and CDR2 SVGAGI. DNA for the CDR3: TGTGCCAGCAGTTACTTCACCCATGGACAGCCCCAGCATTTT. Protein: CASSYFTHGQPQHF.

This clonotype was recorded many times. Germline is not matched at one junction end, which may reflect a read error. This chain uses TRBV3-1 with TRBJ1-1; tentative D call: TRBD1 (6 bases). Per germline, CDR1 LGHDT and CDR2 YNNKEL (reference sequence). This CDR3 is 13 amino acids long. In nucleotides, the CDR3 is TGCGCCAGCAGCCAAGGGGGGAACACTGAAGCTTTCTTT. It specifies CASSQGGNTEAFF.

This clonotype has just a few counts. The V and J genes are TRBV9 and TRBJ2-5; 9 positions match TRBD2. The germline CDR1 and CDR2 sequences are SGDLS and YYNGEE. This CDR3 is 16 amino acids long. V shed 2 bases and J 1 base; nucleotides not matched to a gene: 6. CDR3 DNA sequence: TGTGCCAGCAGCGTCGCCGGGACTAGCCCCCAAGAGACCCAGTACTTC. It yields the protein CASSVAGTSPQETQYF. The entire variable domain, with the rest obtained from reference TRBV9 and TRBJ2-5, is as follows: DSGVTQTPKHLITATGQRVTLRCSPRSGDLSVYWYQQSLDQGLQFLIQYYNGEERAKGNILERFSAQQFPDLHSELNLSSLELGDSALYFCASSVAGTSPQETQYFGPGTRLLVL.

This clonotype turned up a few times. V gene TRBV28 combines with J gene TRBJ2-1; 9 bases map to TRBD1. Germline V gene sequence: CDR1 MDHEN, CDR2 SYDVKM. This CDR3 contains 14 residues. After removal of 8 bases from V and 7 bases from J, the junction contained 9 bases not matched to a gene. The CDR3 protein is CASARQGGVNEQFF. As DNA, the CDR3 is TGTGCCAGCGCAAGACAGGGGGGTGTGAATGAGCAGTTCTTC.

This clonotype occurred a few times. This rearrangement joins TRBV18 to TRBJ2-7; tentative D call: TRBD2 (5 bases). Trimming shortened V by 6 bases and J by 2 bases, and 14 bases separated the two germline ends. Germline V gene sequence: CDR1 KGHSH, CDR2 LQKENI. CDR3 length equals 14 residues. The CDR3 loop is CASSRAAVTYEQYF. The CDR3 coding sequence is TGTGCCAGCTCCCGGGCAGCGGTCACCTACGAGCAGTACTTC. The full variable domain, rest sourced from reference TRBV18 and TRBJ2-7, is NAGVMQNPRHLVRRRGQEARLRCSPMKGHSHVYWYRQLPEEGLKFMVYLQKENIIDESGMPKERFSAEFPKEGPSILRIQQVVRGDSAAYFCASSRAAVTYEQYFGPGTRLTVT.

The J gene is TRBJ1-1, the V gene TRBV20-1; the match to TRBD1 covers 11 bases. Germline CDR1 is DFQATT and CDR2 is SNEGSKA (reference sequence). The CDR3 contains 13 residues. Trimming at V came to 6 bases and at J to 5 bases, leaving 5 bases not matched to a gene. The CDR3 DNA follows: TGCAGTGCCAAGGACAGGGGGCAAACTGAAGCTTTCTTT. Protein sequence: CSAKDRGQTEAFF.

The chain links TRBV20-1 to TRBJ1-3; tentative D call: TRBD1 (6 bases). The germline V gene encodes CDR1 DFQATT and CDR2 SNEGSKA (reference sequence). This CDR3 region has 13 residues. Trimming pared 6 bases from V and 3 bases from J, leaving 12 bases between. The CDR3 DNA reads TGCAGTGCCGCAGGGGATCGTGGAAACACCATATATTTT. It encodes CSAAGDRGNTIYF.

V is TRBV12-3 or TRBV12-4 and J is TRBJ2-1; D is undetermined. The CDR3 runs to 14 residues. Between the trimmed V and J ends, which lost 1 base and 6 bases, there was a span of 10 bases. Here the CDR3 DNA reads TGTGCCAGCAGTTTAGTCTGGCAGTCCAATGAGCAGTTCTTC. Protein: CASSLVWQSNEQFF.

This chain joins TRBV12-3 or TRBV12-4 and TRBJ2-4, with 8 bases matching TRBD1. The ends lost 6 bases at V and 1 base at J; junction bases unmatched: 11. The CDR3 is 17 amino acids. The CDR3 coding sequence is TGTGCCAGCAGCTTCCAGGGGGCGGTTGGTGCCAAAAACATTCAGTACTTC. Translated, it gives CASSFQGAVGAKNIQYF.

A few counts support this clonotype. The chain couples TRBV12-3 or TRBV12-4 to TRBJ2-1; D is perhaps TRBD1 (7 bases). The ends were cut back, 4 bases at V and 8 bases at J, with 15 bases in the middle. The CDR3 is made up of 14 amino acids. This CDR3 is CASSSDRRGDEQFF. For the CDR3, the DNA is TGTGCCAGCAGTTCGGACAGGAGGGGCGATGAGCAGTTCTTC.

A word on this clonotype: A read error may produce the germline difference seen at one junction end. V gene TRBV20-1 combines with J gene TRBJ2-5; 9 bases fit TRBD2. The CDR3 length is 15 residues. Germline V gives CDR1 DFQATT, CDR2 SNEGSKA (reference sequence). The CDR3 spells CSARGGGGAVETQYF. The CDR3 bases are TGCAGTGCGAGAGGGGGCGGGGGGGCGGTAGAGACCCAGTACTTC.

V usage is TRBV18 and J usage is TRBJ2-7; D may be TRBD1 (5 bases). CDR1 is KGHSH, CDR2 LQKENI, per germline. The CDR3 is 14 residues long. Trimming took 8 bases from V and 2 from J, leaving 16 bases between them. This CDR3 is CASTPTQGTYEQYF. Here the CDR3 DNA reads TGTGCCAGCACCCCGACGCAGGGAACCTACGAGCAGTACTTC. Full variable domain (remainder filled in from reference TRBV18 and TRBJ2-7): NAGVMQNPRHLVRRRGQEARLRCSPMKGHSHVYWYRQLPEEGLKFMVYLQKENIIDESGMPKERFSAEFPKEGPSILRIQQVVRGDSAAYFCASTPTQGTYEQYFGPGTRLTVT.

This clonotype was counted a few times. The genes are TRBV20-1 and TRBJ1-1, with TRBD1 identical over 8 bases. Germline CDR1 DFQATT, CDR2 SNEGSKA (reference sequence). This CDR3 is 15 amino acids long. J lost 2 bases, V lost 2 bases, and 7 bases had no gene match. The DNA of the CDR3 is TGCAGTGCTAGACCCAAAACAGGGGGAAACACTGAAGCTTTCTTT. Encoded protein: CSARPKTGGNTEAFF.

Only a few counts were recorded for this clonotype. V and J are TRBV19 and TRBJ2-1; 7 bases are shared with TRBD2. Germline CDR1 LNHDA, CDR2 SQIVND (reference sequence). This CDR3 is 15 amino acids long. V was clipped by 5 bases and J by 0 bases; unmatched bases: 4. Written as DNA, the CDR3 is TGTGCCAGTAGTTCAGGGAGGGTCTCCTACAATGAGCAGTTCTTC. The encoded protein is CASSSGRVSYNEQFF.

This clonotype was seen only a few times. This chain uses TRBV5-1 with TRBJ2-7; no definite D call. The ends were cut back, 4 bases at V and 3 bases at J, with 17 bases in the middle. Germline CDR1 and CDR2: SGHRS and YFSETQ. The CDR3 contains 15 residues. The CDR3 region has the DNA TGCGCCAGCAGCGCAACCCCGATGCCGTACTACGAGCAGTACTTC. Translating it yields CASSATPMPYYEQYF.

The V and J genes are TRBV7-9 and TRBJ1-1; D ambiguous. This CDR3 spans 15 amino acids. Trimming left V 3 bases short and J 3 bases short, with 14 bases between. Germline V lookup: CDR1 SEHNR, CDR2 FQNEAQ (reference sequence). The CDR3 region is CASSLGFPRDTEAFF. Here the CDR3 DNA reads TGTGCCAGCAGCTTGGGATTTCCAAGGGACACTGAAGCTTTCTTT.

This CDR3 is CATTTGAEQYF. CDR3 nucleotides: TGTGCCACTACGACAGGAGCCGAGCAGTACTTC. This chain connects TRBV28 to TRBJ2-7; D is possibly TRBD1 (6 bases). Trimming cost V 10 bases and J 6 bases, with 13 bases left between them. Germline lookup yields CDR1 MDHEN and CDR2 SYDVKM. The CDR3 totals 11 residues.

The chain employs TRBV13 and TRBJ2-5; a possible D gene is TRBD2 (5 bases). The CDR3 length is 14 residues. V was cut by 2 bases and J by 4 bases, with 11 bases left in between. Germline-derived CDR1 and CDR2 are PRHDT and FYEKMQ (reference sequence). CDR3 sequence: CASSLSGWGETQYF. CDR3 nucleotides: TGTGCCAGCAGCTTAAGCGGTTGGGGAGAGACCCAGTACTTC.

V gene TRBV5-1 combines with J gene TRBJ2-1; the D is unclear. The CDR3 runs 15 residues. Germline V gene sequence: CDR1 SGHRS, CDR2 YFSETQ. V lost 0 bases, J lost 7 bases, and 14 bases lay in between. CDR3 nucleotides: TGCGCCAGCAGCTTGGGGCAGGTAGAAGGGAATGAGCAGTTCTTC. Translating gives CASSLGQVEGNEQFF.